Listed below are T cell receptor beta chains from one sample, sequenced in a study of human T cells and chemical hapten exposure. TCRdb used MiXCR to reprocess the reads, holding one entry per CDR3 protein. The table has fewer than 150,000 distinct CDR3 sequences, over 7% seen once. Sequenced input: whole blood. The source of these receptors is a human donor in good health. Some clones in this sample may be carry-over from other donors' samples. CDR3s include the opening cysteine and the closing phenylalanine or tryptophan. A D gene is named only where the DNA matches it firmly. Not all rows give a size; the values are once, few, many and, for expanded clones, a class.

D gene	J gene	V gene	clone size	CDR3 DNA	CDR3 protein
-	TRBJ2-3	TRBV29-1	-	TGCAGCGTTAAAGATCCCCAGGACCTACACCCAGATACGCAGTATTTT	CSVKDPQDLHPDTQYF
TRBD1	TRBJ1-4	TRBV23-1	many	TGCGCCAGCAGTCAATTGTACCGGGGACAGGGTGCAACTAATGAAAAACTGTTTTTT	CASSQLYRGQGATNEKLFF
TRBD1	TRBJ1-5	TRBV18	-	TGTGCCAGCTCACCGGACAGGGCGGTTCAGCCCCAGCATTTT	CASSPDRAVQPQHF
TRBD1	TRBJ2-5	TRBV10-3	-	TGTGCCATCAGTGAAGGGACAGGGATTATGGAGACCCAGTACTTC	CAISEGTGIMETQYF
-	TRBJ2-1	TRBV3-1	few	TGTGCCAGCAGCCAAGATCGGGCCCCCAGCGCGAATGAGCAGTTCTTC	CASSQDRAPSANEQFF
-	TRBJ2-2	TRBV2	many	TGTGCCAGCAGTAACAGGGAGGCCACCGGGGAGCTGTTTTTT	CASSNREATGELFF
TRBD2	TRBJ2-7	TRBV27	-	TGTGCCAGCAGCCCTAGCGGGTATCTCTTTGAGCAGTACTTC	CASSPSGYLFEQYF
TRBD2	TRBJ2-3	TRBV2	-	TGTGCCAGCCACCTCCTAGCGGGGGGGGAAGATACGCAGTATTTT	CASHLLAGGEDTQYF
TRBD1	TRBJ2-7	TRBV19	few	TGTGCCAGTAGCAGACAGGGGGACTCCTACGAGCAGTACTTC	CASSRQGDSYEQYF
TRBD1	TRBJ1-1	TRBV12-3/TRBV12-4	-	TGTGCCAGCAGTTACAGGGGCCCGGCTGAAGCTTTCTTT	CASSYRGPAEAFF
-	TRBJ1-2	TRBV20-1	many	TGCAGTGCTAGCCTGGGAGCCACAGTCGATGGCTACACCTTC	CSASLGATVDGYTF
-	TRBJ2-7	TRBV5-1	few	TGCGCCAGCAGCTTAACCACGACCAACTACGAGCAGTACTTC	CASSLTTTNYEQYF
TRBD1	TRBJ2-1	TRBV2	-	TGTGCCAGCAGTTATGAACGGGACAGGGACAATGAGCAGTTCTTC	CASSYERDRDNEQFF
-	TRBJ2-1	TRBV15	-	TGTGCCACCAGCAGGCTAGGGGGGGTAGAGCAGTTCTTC	CATSRLGGVEQFF
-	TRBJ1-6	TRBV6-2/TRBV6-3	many	TGTGCCATCGGCCAGGGACAAAGGAATTCACCCCTCCACTTT	CAIGQGQRNSPLHF
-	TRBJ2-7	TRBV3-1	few	TGTGCCAGCAGCCAAGATCTAGCACTAGCCGGCGAGCAGTACTTC	CASSQDLALAGEQYF
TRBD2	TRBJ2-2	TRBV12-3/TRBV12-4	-	TGTGCCAGCAGTCGACTAGCCGGAGCGAACACCGGGGAGCTGTTTTTT	CASSRLAGANTGELFF
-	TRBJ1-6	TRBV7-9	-	TGTGCCAGCAGCTTAGGGGACACCGGAGGCCTTACTTCACCCCTCCACTTT	CASSLGDTGGLTSPLHF
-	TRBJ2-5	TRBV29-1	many	TGCAGCGTTGGCGGGGGCACAAGACAAGAGACCCAGTACTTC	CSVGGGTRQETQYF
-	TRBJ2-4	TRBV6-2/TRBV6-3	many	TGTGCCAGCAGTTCCGAGACTAGGTTTCAGTACTTC	CASSSETRFQYF
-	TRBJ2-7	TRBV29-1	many	TGCAGCGTCTTCAGCGGGACAGCTGCCTACGAGCAGTACTTC	CSVFSGTAAYEQYF
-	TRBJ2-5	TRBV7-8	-	TGTGCCAGCAGCTTAGGGCGGGAAGAAGAGACCCAGTACTTC	CASSLGREEETQYF
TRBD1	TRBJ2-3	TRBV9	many	TGTGCCAGCAGCTTAGGACAGGCCACAGATACGCAGTATTTT	CASSLGQATDTQYF
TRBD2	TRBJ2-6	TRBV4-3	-	TGCGCCAGCAGCCAAGATAAAAGCACTAGCGGGTGGGTGGGGGCCAACGTCCTGACTTTC	CASSQDKSTSGWVGANVLTF
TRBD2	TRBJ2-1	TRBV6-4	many	TGTGCCAGCAGTCCACTAGCGGGGGGGTACCATGAGCAGTTCTTC	CASSPLAGGYHEQFF
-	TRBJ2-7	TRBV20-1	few	TGCAGTGCTAGAGCGCGGGCCTCCTACGAGCAGTACTTC	CSARARASYEQYF
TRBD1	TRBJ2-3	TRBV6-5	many	TGTGCCAGCAGTTTCTTGACAGGGGGCACAGATACGCAGTATTTT	CASSFLTGGTDTQYF
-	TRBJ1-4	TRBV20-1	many	TGCAGTGCTTCCCCTGGGGGATTTGCTATTAATGAAAAACTGTTTTTT	CSASPGGFAINEKLFF
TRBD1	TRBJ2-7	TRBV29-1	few	TGCAGCTTCAGACAGGGGGAGTACGAGCAGTACTTC	CSFRQGEYEQYF
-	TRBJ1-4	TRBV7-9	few	TGTGCCAGCAGCTTCCAGGAGTTCACTAATGAAAAACTGTTTTTT	CASSFQEFTNEKLFF
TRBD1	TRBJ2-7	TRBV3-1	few	TGTGCCAGCAGCCAAGCCACAGGGGGCGACTACGAGCAGTACTTC	CASSQATGGDYEQYF
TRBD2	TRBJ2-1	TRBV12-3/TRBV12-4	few	TGTGCCAGCAAGAGCGGGAGGGCCCAGGTTGAGCAGTTCTTC	CASKSGRAQVEQFF
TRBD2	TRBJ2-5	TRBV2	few	TGTGCCAGCAGTGGCAAAACTAGCGGGGGGCCGACCCCTCAAGAGACCCAGTACTTC	CASSGKTSGGPTPQETQYF
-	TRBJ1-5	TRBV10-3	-	TGTGCCATCAGCGCGGAGTATAAATTGCTGGGAGGGAATAGCAATCAGCCCCAGCATTTT	CAISAEYKLLGGNSNQPQHF
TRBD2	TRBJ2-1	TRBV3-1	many	TGTGCCAGCAGCCAAGGACTTCTTAGCGGGAGGTTCAATGAGCAGTTCTTC	CASSQGLLSGRFNEQFF
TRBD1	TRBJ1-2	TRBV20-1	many	TGCAGTGCTAGCGACAGGGCCATTTATGGCTACACCTTC	CSASDRAIYGYTF
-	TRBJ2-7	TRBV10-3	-	TGTGCCATCAGTGATCCCCCGAGGGAGCAGTACTTC	CAISDPPREQYF
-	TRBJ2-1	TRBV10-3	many	TGTGCCATCAGTGTCCGAATTACTAGTCAAGGGGACAATGAGCAGTTCTTC	CAISVRITSQGDNEQFF
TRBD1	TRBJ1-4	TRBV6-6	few	TGTGCCAGCAGTTACGGGGCAGGGGGAACTAATGAAAAACTGTTTTTT	CASSYGAGGTNEKLFF
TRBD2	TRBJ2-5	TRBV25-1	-	TGTGCCAGCAGTGAGCTAGCGGGAGAAGAGACCCAGTACTTC	CASSELAGEETQYF
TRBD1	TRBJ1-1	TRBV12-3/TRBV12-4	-	TGTGCCAGCAGTCCTGGGACAGTAAACGCTGAAGCTTTCTTT	CASSPGTVNAEAFF
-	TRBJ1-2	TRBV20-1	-	TGCAGTGCTAGAGATGAAAGTAAAGGGTCGGATGGCTACACCTTC	CSARDESKGSDGYTF
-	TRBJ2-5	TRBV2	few	TGTGCCAGCCCGATAGGACACTTTTTTTTAACCCAGTACTTC	CASPIGHFFLTQYF
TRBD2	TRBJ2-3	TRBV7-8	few	TGTGCCAGCAGCACGGGGAGGGCTAGGAATACGCAGTATTTT	CASSTGRARNTQYF
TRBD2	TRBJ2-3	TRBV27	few	TGTGCCAGCAGTTCGGGACTAGCGTTGGATACGCAGTATTTT	CASSSGLALDTQYF
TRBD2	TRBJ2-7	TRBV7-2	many	TGTGCCAGCAGCTTAGAGCTCCTAGCGGGGGCTTACGAGCAGTACTTC	CASSLELLAGAYEQYF
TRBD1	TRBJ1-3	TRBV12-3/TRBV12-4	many	TGTGCCAGCAGCTCTTATCTGGCAGGGGGAGGAAACACCATATATTTT	CASSSYLAGGGNTIYF
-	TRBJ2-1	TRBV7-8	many	TGTGCCAGCAGCTCACTAGGTTCAGGGGAGCAGTTCTTC	CASSSLGSGEQFF
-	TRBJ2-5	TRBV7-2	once	TGTGCCTCCCGGAAGGGAAACATGGAGACCCAGTACTTC	CASRKGNMETQYF
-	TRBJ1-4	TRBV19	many	TGTGCCAGTAGTCCTCGGGACAACAATGAAAAACTGTTTTTT	CASSPRDNNEKLFF
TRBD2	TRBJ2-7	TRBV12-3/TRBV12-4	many	TGTGCCAGCCATGGTTACGGACGGGGGGTCTTCGAGCAGTACTTC	CASHGYGRGVFEQYF
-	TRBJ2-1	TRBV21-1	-	TGTGCCAGCAGCAAAGGATTATGGGGCCGACTAGCGGGAGGGCCACCGTACAATGAGCAGTTCTTC	CASSKGLWGRLAGGPPYNEQFF